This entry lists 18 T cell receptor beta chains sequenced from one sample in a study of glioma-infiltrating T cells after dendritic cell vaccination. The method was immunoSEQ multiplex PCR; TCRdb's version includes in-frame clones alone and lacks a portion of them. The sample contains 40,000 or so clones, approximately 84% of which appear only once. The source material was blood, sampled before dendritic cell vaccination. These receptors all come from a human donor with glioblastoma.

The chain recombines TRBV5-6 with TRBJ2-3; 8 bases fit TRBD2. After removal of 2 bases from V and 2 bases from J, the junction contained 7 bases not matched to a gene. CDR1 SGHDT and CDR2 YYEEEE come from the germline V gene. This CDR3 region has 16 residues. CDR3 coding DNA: TGTGCCAGCAGCTTCAGGACTAGCCTATCCACAGATACGCAGTATTTT. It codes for CASSFRTSLSTDTQYF.

CDR3 nucleotides: TGTGCCAGTAGTATAGATTCGGGGAATGGCAATCAGCCCCAGCATTTT. Protein: CASSIDSGNGNQPQHF. The rearrangement joins TRBV19 to TRBJ1-5; D call uncertain. The V end lost 0 bases, the J end lost 2 bases, and 11 bases lay between the germline ends. The germline CDR1 and CDR2 sequences are LNHDA and SQIVND (reference sequence). This CDR3 has 16 residues.

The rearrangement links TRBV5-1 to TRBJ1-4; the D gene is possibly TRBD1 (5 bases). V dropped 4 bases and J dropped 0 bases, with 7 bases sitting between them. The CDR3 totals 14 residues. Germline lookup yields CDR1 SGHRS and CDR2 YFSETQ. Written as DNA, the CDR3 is TGCGCCAGCAGCGGGGGGACAACTAATGAAAAACTGTTTTTT. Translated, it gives CASSGGTTNEKLFF. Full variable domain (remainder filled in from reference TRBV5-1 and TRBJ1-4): KAGVTQTPRYLIKTRGQQVTLSCSPISGHRSVSWYQQTPGQGLQFLFEYFSETQRNKGNFPGRFSGRQFSNSRSEMNVSTLELGDSALYLCASSGGTTNEKLFFGSGTQLSVL.

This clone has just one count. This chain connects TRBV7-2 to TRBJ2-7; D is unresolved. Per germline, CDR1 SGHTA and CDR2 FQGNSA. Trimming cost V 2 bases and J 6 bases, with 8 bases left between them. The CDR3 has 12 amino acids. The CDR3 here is CASSLKGGEQYF. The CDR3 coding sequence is TGTGCCAGCAGCTTAAAAGGCGGCGAGCAGTACTTC. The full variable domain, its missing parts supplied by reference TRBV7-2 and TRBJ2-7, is GAGVSQSPSNKVTEKGKDVELRCDPISGHTALYWYRQSLGQGLEFLIYFQGNSAPDKSGLPSDRFSAERTGGSVSTLTIQRTQQEDSAVYLCASSLKGGEQYFGPGTRLTVT.

The CDR3 loop reads CASRVLAGVRDTQYF. In DNA, the CDR3 is TGTGCCAGCAGGGTTCTAGCGGGGGTGCGAGATACGCAGTATTTT. The chain couples TRBV27 to TRBJ2-3, with TRBD2 matching over 10 bases. With V trimmed by 6 bases and J by 5 bases, 8 bases remained unmatched. The CDR3 length is 15 residues. Per the germline V gene, CDR1 is MNHEY and CDR2 is SMNVEV (reference sequence).

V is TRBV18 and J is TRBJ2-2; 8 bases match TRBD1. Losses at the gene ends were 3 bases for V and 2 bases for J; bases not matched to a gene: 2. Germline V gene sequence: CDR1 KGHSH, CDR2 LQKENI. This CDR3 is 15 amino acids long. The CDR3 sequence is CASSPGTGNTGELFF. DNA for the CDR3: TGTGCCAGCTCACCGGGGACAGGAAACACCGGGGAGCTGTTTTTT.

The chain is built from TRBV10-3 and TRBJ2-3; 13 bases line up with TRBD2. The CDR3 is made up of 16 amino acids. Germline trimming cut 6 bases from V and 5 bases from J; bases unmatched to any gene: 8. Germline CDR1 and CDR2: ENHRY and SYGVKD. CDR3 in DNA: TGTGCCATCAGATCTACTAGCGGGGGGGCTGGAGATACGCAGTATTTT. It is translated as CAIRSTSGGAGDTQYF.

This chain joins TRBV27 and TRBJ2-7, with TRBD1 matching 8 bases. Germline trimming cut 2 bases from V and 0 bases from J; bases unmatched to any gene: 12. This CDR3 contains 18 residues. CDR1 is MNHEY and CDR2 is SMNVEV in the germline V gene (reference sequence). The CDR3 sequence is CASSLVGRTGPFSYEQYF. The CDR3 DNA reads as TGTGCCAGCAGTTTAGTGGGGAGGACAGGGCCTTTCTCCTACGAGCAGTACTTC.

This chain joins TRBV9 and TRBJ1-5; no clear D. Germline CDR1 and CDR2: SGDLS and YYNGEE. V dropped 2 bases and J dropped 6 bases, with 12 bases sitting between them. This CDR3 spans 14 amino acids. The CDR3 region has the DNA TGTGCCAGCAGCGTGGGTTACGAGGCTCAGCCCCAGCATTTT. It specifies CASSVGYEAQPQHF. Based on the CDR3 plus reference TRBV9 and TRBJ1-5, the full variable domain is DSGVTQTPKHLITATGQRVTLRCSPRSGDLSVYWYQQSLDQGLQFLIQYYNGEERAKGNILERFSAQQFPDLHSELNLSSLELGDSALYFCASSVGYEAQPQHFGDGTRLSIL.

The CDR3 DNA sequence: TGTGCCAGTAGTATGCAATCCAGCACTGAAGCTTTCTTT. Its translation is CASSMQSSTEAFF. The chain recombines TRBV19 with TRBJ1-1; the D is unclear. Germline lookup yields CDR1 LNHDA and CDR2 SQIVND (reference sequence). V was cut by 3 bases and J by 4 bases, with 9 bases left in between. The CDR3 sequence is 13 residues long.

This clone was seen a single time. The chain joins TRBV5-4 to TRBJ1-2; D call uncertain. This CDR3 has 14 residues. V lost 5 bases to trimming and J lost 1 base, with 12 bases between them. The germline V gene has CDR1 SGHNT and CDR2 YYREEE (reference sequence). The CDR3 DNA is TGTGCCAGCAGAGACACGACCGTTAACTATGGCTACACCTTC. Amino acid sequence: CASRDTTVNYGYTF. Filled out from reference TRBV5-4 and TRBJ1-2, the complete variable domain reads ETGVTQSPTHLIKTRGQQVTLRCSSQSGHNTVSWYQQALGQGPQFIFQYYREEENGRGNFPPRFSGLQFPNYSSELNVNALELDDSALYLCASRDTTVNYGYTFGSGTRLTVV.

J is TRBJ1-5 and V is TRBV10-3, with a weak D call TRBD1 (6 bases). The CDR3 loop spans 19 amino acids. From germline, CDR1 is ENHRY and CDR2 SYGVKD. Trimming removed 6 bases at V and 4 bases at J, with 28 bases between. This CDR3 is CAISSRPGGGTGGNQPQHF. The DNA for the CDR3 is TGTGCCATCAGCTCCCGGCCCGGGGGGGGCACCGGGGGGAATCAGCCCCAGCATTTT.

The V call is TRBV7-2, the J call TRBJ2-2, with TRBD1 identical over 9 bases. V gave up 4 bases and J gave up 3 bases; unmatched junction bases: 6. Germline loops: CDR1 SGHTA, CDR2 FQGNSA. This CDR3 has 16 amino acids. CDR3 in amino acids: CASSSYRGLDTGELFF. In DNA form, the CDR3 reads TGTGCCAGCAGCTCTTACAGGGGGCTCGACACCGGGGAGCTGTTTTTT.

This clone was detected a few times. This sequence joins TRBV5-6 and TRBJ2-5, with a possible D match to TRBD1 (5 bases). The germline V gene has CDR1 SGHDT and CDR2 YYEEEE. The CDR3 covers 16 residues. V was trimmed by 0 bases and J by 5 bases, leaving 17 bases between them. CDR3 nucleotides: TGTGCCAGCAGCTTGGGTGGGGTTTGGACAAAGGAGACCCAGTACTTC. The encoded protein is CASSLGGVWTKETQYF.

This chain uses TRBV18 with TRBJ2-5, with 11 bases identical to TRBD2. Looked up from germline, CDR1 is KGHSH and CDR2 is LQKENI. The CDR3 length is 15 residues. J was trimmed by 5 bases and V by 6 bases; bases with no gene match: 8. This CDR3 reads CASSRSGGAMETQYF. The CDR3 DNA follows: TGTGCCAGCTCTCGTAGCGGGGGGGCCATGGAGACCCAGTACTTC.

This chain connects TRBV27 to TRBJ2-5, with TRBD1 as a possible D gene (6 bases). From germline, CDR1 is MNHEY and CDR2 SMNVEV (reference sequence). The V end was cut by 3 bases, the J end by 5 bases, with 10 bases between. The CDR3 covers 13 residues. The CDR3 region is CASSFGGAETQYF. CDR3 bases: TGTGCCAGCAGTTTTGGGGGCGCGGAGACCCAGTACTTC.

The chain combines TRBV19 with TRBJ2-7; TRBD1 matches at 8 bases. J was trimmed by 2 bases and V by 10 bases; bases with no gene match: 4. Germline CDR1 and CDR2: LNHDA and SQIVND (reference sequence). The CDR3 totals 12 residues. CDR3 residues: CATGQGPYEQYF. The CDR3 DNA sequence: TGTGCCACCGGACAGGGACCCTACGAGCAGTACTTC.

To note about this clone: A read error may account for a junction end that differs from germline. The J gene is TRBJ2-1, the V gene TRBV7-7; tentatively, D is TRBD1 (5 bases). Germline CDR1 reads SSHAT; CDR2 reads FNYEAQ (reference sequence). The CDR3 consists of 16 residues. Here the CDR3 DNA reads TGTGCTAGCAGCTTAGTGGTTGGGGCTACCTACAATGAGCAGTTCTTC. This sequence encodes CASSLVVGATYNEQFF.